This TCR beta chain is drawn from a study of CD8+CD57+ T cells in acquired aplastic anemia. This clonotype was seen a handful of times. The antigen remains undetermined. Points from the study as a whole: CD8+ Simpson's diversity showed no significant patient-control difference.

Genomic DNA, the template, was used for profiling of the TCR beta VDJ and CDR3. TCRdb analysed the reads with MiXCR anew, one entry per CDR3 protein. Altogether about 170,000 distinct CDR3 sequences are present, 60% to 70% being singletons, with the ten largest covering 45%. The sequence was collected from a human donor in good health. Input material: sorted CD4+, CD8+, or CD8+CD57+ T cells (not recorded which) from PBMCs.

This CDR3 reads CSTSGQGSYNEQFF. In DNA, the CDR3 is TGCAGTACAAGTGGACAGGGGTCCTACAATGAGCAGTTCTTC. The gene calls are TRBV20-1 and TRBJ2-1; TRBD1 matches 9 bases. The CDR3 covers 14 residues. V lost 8 bases, J lost 1 base, and 6 bases stayed unmatched. CDR1 DFQATT and CDR2 SNEGSKA come from the germline V gene (reference sequence).